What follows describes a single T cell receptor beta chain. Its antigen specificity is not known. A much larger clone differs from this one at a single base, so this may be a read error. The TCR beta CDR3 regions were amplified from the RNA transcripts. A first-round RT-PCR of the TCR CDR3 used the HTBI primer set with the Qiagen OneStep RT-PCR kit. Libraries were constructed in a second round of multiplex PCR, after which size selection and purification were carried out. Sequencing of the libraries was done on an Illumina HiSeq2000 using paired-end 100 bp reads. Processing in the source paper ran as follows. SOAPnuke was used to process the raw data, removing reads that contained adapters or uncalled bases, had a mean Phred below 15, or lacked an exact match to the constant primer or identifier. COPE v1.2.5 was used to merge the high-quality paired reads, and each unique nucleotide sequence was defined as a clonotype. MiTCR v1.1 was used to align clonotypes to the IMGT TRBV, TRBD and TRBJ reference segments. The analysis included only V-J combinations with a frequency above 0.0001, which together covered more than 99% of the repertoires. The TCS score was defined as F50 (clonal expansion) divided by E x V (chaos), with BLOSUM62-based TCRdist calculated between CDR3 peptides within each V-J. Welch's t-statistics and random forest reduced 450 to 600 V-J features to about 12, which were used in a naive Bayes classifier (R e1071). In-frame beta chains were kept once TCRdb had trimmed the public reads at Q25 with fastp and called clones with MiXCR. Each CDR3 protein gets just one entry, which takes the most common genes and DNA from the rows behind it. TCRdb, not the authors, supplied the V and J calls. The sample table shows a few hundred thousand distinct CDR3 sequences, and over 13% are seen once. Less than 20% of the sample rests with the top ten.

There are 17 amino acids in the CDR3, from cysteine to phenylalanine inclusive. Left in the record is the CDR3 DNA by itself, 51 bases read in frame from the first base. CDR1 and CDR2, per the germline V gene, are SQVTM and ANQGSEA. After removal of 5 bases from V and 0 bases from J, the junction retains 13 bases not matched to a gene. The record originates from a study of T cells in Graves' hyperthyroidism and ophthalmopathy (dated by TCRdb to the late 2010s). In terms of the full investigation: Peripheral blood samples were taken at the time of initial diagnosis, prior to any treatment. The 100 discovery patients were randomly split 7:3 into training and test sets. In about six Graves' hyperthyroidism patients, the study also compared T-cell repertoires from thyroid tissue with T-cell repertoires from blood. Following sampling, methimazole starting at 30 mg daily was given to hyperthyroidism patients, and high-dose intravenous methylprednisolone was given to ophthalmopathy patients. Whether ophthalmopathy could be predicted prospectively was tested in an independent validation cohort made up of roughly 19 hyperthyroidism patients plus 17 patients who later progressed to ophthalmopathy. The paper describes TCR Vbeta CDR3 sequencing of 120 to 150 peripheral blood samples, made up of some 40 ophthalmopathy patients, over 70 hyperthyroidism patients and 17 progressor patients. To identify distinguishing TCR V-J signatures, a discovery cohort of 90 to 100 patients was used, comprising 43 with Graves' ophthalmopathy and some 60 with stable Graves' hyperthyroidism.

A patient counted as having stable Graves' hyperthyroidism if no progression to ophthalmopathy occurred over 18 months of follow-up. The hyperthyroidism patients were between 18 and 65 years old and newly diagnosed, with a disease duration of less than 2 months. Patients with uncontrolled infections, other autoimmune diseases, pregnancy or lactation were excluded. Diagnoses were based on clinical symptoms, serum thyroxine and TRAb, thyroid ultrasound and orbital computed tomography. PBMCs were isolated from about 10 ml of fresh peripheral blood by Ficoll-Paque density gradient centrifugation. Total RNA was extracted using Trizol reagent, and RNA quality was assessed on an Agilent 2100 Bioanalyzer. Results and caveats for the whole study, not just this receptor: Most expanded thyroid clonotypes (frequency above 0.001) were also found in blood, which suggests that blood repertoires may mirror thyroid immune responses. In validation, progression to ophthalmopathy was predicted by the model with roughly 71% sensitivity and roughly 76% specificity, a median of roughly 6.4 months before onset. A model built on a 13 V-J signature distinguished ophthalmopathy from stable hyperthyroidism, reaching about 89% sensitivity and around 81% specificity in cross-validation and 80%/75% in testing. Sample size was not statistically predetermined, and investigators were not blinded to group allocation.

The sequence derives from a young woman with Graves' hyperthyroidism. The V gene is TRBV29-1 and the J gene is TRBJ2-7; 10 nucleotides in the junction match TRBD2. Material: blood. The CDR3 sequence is CSVRHPTSGPRSYEQYF. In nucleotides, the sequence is TGCAGCGTTCGACACCCGACTAGCGGGCCGCGCTCCTACGAGCAGTACTTC.